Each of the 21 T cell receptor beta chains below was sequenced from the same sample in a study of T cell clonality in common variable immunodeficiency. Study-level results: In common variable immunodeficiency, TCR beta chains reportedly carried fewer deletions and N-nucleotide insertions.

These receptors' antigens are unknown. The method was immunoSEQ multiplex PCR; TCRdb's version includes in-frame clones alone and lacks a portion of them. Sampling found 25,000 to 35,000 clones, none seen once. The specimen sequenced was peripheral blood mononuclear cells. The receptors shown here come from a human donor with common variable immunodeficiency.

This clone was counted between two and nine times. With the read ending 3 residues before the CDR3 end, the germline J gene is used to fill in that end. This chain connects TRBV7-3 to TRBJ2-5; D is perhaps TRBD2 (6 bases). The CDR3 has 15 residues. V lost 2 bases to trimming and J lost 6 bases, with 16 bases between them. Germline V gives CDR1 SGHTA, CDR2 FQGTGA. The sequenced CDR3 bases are TGTGCCAGCAGCTTAGAAAGACTAGTCGGAAAGACC. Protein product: CASSLERLVGKT. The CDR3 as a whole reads CASSLERLVGKTQYF. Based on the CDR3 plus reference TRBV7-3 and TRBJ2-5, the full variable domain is GAGVSQTPSNKVTEKGKYVELRCDPISGHTALYWYRQSLGQGPEFLIYFQGTGAADDSGLPNDRFFAVRPEGSVSTLKIQRTERGDSAVYLCASSLERLVGKTQYFGPGTRLLVL.

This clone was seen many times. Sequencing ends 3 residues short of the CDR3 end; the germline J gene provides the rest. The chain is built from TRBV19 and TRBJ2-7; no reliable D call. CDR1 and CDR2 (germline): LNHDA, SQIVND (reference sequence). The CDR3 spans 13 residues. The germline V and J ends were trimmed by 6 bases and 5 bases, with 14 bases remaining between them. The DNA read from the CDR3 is TGTGCCAGTAGCCTTCCCCTTTTCGACGAG. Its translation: CASSLPLFDE. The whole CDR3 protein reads CASSLPLFDEQYF.

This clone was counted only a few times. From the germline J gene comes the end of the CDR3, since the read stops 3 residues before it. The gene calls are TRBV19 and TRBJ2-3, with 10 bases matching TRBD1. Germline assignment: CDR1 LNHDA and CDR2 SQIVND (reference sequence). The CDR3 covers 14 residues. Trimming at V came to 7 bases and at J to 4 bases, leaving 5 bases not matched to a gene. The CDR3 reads CASTETGGSDTQYF. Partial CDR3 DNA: TGTGCCAGTACGGAGACAGGGGGCTCAGATACG.

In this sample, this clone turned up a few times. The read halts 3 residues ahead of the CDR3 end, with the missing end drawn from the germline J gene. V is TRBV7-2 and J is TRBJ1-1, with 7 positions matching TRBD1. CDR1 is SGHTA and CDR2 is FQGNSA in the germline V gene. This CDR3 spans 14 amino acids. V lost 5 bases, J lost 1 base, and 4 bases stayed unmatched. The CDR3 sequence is CASSPRQGNTEAFF. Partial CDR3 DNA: TGTGCCAGCAGCCCGAGACAGGGGAACACTGAA.

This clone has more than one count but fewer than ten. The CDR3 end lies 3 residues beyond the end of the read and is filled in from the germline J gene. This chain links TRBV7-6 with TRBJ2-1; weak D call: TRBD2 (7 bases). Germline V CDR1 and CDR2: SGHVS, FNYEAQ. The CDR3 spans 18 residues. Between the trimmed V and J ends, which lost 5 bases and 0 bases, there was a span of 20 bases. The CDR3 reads CASSHTGGGLSSYNEQFF. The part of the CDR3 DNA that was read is TGTGCCAGCAGCCATACGGGCGGGGGCCTAAGCTCCTACAATGAG.

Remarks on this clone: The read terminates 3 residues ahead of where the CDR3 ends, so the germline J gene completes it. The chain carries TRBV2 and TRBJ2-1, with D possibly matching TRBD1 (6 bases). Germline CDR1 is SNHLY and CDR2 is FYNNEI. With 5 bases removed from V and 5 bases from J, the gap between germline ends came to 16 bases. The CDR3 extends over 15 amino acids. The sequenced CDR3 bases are TGTGCCAGCAGTCTCAGGGGAATAATGAACAATGAG. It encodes CASSLRGIMNNE. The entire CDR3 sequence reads CASSLRGIMNNEQFF. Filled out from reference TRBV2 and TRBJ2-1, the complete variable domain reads EPEVTQTPSHQVTQMGQEVILRCVPISNHLYFYWYRQILGQKVEFLVSFYNNEISEKSEIFDDQFSVERPDGSNFTLKIRSTKLEDSAMYFCASSLRGIMNNEQFFGPGTRLTVL.

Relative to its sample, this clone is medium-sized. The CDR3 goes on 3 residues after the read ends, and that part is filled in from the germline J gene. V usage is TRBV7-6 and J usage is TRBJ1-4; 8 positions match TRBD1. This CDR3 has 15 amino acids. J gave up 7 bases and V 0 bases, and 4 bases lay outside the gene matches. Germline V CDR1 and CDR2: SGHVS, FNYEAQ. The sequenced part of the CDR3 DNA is TGTGCCAGCAGCTTAGCAGGAGGGACAGGTGAAAAA. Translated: CASSLAGGTGEK. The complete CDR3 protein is CASSLAGGTGEKLFF. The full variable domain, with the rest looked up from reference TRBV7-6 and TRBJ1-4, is GAGVSQSPRYKVTKRGQDVALRCDPISGHVSLYWYRQALGQGPEFLTYFNYEAQQDKSGLPNDRFSAERPEGSISTLTIQRTEQRDSAMYRCASSLAGGTGEKLFFGSGTQLSVL.

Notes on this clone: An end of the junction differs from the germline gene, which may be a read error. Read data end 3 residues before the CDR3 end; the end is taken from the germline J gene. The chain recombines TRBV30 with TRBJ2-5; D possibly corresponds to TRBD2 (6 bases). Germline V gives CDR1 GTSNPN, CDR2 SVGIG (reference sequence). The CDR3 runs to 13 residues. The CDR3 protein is CTWSVGGLETQYF. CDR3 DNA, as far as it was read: TGTACCTGGAGTGTCGGAGGGTTGGAGACC.

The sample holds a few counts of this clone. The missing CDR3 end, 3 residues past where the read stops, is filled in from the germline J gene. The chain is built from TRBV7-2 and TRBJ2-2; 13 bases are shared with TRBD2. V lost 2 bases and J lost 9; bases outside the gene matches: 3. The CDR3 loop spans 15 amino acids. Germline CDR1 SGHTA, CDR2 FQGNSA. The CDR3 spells CASSLTSGGAWELFF. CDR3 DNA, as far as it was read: TGTGCCAGCAGCTTAACTAGCGGGGGGGCTTGGGAG.

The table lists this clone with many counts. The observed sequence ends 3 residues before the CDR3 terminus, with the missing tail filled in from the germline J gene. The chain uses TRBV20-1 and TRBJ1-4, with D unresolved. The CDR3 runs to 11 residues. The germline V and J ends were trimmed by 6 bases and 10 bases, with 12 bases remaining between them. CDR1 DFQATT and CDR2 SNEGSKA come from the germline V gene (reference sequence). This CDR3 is CSAVHSGKLFF. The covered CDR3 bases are TGCAGTGCAGTTCATTCAGGAAAA.

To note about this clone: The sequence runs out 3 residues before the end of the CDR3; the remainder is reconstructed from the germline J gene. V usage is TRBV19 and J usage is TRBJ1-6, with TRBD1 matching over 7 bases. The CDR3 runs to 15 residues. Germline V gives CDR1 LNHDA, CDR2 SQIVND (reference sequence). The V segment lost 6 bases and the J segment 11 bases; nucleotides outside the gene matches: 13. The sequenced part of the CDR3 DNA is TGTGCCAGTAGGAGGACCCGACAGGGTCAAGCACCC. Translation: CASRRTRQGQAP. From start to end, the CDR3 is CASRRTRQGQAPLHF.

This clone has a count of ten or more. The CDR3 DNA, read in part, is TGTGCTAGTGGGGACAGGGACCAGCCC. This encodes CASGDRDQP. The CDR3 in full is CASGDRDQPQHF. V usage is TRBV12-5 and J usage is TRBJ1-5; 8 bases line up with TRBD1. From the germline J gene comes the end of the CDR3, since the read stops 3 residues before it. The CDR3 covers 12 residues. J was trimmed by 7 bases and V by 6 bases; bases with no gene match: 2. Germline values: CDR1 LGHNT, CDR2 FRNRAP.

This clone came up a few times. This CDR3 reads CASRGLAEYNEQFF. CDR3 bases read: TGTGCCAGCCGGGGACTAGCGGAGTACAATGAG. This chain links TRBV7-2 with TRBJ2-1; 11 nucleotides agree with TRBD2. The read falls 3 residues short of the CDR3 end, and the missing part is taken from the germline J gene. V shed 8 bases and J 4 bases; nucleotides not matched to a gene: 4. The CDR3 loop spans 14 amino acids. From germline, CDR1 is SGHTA and CDR2 FQGNSA.

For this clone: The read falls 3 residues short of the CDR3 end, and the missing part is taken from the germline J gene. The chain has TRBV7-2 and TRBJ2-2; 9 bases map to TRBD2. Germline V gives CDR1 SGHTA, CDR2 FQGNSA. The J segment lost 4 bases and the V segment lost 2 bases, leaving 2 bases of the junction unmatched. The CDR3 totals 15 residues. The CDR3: CASSLSGGSTGELFF. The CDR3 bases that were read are TGTGCCAGCAGCTTAAGCGGGGGGAGCACCGGGGAG.

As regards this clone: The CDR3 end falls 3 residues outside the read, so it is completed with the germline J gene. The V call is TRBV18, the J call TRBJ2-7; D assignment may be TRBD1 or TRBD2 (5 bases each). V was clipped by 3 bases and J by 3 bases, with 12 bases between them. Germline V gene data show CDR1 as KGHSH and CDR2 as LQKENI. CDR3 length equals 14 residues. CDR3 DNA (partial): TGTGCCAGCTCACCCCAGGGAGTTTACTACGAG. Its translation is CASSPQGVYYE. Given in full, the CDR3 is CASSPQGVYYEQYF. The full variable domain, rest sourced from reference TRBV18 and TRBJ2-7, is NAGVMQNPRHLVRRRGQEARLRCSPMKGHSHVYWYRQLPEEGLKFMVYLQKENIIDESGMPKERFSAEFPKEGPSILRIQQVVRGDSAAYFCASSPQGVYYEQYFGPGTRLTVT.

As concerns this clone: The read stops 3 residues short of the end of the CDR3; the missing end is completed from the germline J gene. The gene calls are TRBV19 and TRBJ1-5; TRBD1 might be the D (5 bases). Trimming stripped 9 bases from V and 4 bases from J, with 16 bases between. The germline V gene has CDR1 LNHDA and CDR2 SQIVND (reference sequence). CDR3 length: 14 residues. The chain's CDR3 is CASSGGAGNQPQHF. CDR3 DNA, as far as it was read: TGTGCCAGCTCCGGAGGGGCCGGTAATCAGCCC.

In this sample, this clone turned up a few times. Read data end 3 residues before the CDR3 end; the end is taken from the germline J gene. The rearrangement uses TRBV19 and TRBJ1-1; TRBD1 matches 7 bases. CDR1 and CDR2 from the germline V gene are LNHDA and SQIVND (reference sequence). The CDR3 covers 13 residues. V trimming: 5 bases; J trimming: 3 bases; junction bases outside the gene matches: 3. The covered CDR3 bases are TGTGCCAGTAGTGACAGGGCTGACACTGAA. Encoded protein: CASSDRADTE. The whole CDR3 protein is CASSDRADTEAFF.

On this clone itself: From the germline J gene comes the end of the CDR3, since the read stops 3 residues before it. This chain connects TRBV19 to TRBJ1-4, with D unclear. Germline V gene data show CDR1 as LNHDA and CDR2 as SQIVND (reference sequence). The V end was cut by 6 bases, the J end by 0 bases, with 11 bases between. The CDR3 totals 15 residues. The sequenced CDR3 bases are TGTGCCAGTAGGAGAGCAAGTGCAACTAATGAAAAA. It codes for CASRRASATNEK. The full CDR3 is CASRRASATNEKLFF.

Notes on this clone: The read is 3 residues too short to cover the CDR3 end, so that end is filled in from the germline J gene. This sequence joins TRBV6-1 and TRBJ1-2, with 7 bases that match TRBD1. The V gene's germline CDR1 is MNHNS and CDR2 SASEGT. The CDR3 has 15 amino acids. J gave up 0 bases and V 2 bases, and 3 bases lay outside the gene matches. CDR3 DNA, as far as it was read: TGTGCCAGCAGTGAATGGACAGGCCCTAACTATGGC. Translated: CASSEWTGPNYG. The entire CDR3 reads CASSEWTGPNYGYTF.

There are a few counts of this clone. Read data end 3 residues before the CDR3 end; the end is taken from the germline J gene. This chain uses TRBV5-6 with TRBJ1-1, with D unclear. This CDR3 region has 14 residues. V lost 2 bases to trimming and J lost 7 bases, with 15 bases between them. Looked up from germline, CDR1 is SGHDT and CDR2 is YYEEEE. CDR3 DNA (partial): TGTGCCAGCAGCTTTCGGGGTGTGTTGTTTGAA. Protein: CASSFRGVLFE. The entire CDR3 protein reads CASSFRGVLFEAFF.

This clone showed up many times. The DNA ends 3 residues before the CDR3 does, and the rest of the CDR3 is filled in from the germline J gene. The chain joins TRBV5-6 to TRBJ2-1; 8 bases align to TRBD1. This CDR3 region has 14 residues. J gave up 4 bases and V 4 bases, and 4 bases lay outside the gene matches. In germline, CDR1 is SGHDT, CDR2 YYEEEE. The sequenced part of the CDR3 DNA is TGTGCCAGCAGCGAGGGACAGGATTACAATGAG. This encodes CASSEGQDYNE. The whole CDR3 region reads CASSEGQDYNEQFF.